These 29 T cell receptor beta chains were sequenced from one sample in a study of blood T cell repertoires in COVID-19. This table comes from immunoSEQ multiplex PCR, and its TCRdb copy is limited to in-frame clones, with some not included. The sample yields about 270,000 clones, approximately 89% seen once. The sequenced sample consisted of peripheral blood. These receptor sequences come from a man between 40 and 49 years old with active or convalescent COVID-19.

In nucleotides, the CDR3 is TGCGCCAGCAGCCAAGAAAGCCTAGCGGGAGGAAGCTCCTACAATGAGCAGTTCTTC. Translation: CASSQESLAGGSSYNEQFF. V is TRBV4-1 and J is TRBJ2-1; 11 bases agree with TRBD2. The V and J ends lost 0 bases and 0 bases, in that order; junction bases with no gene match: 7. The CDR3 contains 19 residues. Germline CDR1 MGHRA, CDR2 YSYEKL.

In DNA, the CDR3 is TGCGCCAGCAGCCAAGCCCGACAGGGGGCCTCCTACGAGCAGTACTTC. Its protein is CASSQARQGASYEQYF. The chain combines TRBV4-1 with TRBJ2-7, with TRBD1 matching 10 bases. J lost 0 bases, V lost 1 base, and 3 bases had no gene match. CDR3 length equals 16 residues. Germline CDR1 is MGHRA and CDR2 is YSYEKL.

The chain couples TRBV5-4 to TRBJ2-2, with TRBD2 identical over 11 bases. This CDR3 is built from 18 residues. Germline V CDR1 and CDR2: SGHNT, YYREEE (reference sequence). Germline trimming cut 4 bases from V and 6 bases from J; bases unmatched to any gene: 14. CDR3 in DNA: TGTGCCAGCAGCCCCCCCCGGGGGATTAGCGGGGGGGCCGGGGAGCTGTTTTTT. Translating gives CASSPPRGISGGAGELFF.

This chain links TRBV24-1 with TRBJ1-2; 9 nucleotides match TRBD1. From germline, CDR1 is KGHDR and CDR2 SFDVKD. J lost 6 bases, V lost 0 bases, and 10 bases had no gene match. The CDR3 loop spans 17 amino acids. The CDR3 loop reads CATSDLGTGGAEDGYTF. The CDR3 region has the DNA TGTGCCACCAGTGATTTGGGAACAGGGGGCGCGGAAGATGGCTACACCTTC.

This clone came up once. The chain uses TRBV6-5 and TRBJ1-1; maybe TRBD1 (5 bases). V was shortened by 11 bases and J by 4 bases, with 17 bases between the two germline ends. In germline, CDR1 is MNHEY, CDR2 SVGAGI. CDR3 length: 13 residues. The CDR3 DNA follows: TGTGCCTCCAACGGGGGAGCCGGCACTGAAGCTTTCTTT. This gives the protein CASNGGAGTEAFF.

The chain employs TRBV27 and TRBJ2-5; 7 positions agree with TRBD1. Germline assignment: CDR1 MNHEY and CDR2 SMNVEV (reference sequence). The CDR3 totals 19 residues. Trimming at V came to 5 bases and at J to 2 bases, leaving 20 bases not matched to a gene. The CDR3 DNA reads TGTGCCAGCAGTCCTCCGGGACAGCCCGCGAGATTTCTACAAGAGACCCAGTACTTC. Protein product: CASSPPGQPARFLQETQYF.

This sequence joins TRBV7-6 and TRBJ2-2, with 7 bases matching TRBD2. Looked up from germline, CDR1 is SGHVS and CDR2 is FNYEAQ. V lost 4 bases to trimming and J lost 7 bases; unmatched junction nucleotides: 9. The CDR3 loop spans 15 amino acids. The CDR3 protein is CASSSVTSPIGELFF. In DNA form, the CDR3 reads TGTGCCAGCAGCTCGGTGACTAGCCCCATCGGGGAGCTGTTTTTT.

This chain connects TRBV27 to TRBJ2-7; the D gene is possibly TRBD1 (6 bases). CDR3 size: 14 residues. Trimming left V 1 base short and J 8 bases short, with 15 bases between. Germline CDR1 MNHEY, CDR2 SMNVEV (reference sequence). The CDR3 coding sequence is TGTGCCAGCAGTTTATTGGGTTTGGGGGACAAGCAGTACTTC. It specifies CASSLLGLGDKQYF.

The CDR3 nucleotides read TGCGCCAGCAGCTTGGAGGGGGGCACAGATACGCAGTATTTT. This codes for CASSLEGGTDTQYF. This sequence joins TRBV5-1 and TRBJ2-3; D is perhaps TRBD1 (6 bases). CDR1 SGHRS and CDR2 YFSETQ come from the germline V gene. This CDR3 has 14 residues. The V and J ends lost 0 bases and 1 base respectively, with 6 bases between them.

The chain couples TRBV28 to TRBJ2-2; 12 bases line up with TRBD2. The V gene's germline CDR1 is MDHEN and CDR2 SYDVKM. Trimming at V came to 5 bases and at J to 1 base, leaving 5 bases not matched to a gene. The CDR3 is 17 residues long. CDR3 bases: TGTGCCAGCAGTCCCCCGGGACTAGCGGGGAACACCGGGGAGCTGTTTTTT. Its translation is CASSPPGLAGNTGELFF.

V is TRBV2 and J is TRBJ2-5, with D maybe TRBD1 (6 bases). The ends were cut back, 6 bases at V and 2 bases at J, with 7 bases in the middle. The germline gives CDR1 SNHLY, CDR2 FYNNEI. The CDR3 contains 12 residues. CDR3 sequence reads: CASSRGQETQYF. The CDR3 DNA sequence: TGTGCCAGCAGCAGGGGTCAAGAGACCCAGTACTTC.

The gene calls are TRBV5-1 and TRBJ1-2; 7 nucleotides match TRBD1. Germline loops: CDR1 SGHRS, CDR2 YFSETQ. This CDR3 region has 15 residues. J lost 6 bases, V lost 5 bases, and 13 bases had no gene match. CDR3: CASSLNSGTVDGYTF. The CDR3 nucleotides read TGCGCCAGCAGTTTGAATTCCGGGACAGTGGATGGCTACACCTTC.

The rearrangement joins TRBV18 to TRBJ2-7; 9 nucleotides match TRBD1. The J segment lost 6 bases and the V segment lost 3 bases, leaving 6 bases of the junction unmatched. CDR1 and CDR2 from the germline V gene are KGHSH and LQKENI. The length of the CDR3 is 14 residues. CDR3 in amino acids: CASSPGQGSGEQYF. CDR3 bases: TGTGCCAGCTCACCGGGACAGGGCAGTGGCGAGCAGTACTTC.

The chain employs TRBV10-3 and TRBJ1-5, with a tentative D call TRBD1 (5 bases). The CDR3 is 13 amino acids. The germline V gene has CDR1 ENHRY and CDR2 SYGVKD. The ends were cut back, 6 bases at V and 5 bases at J, with 11 bases in the middle. Written as DNA, the CDR3 is TGTGCCATCAGGGCAGGGAAAGATCAGCCCCAGCATTTT. Protein: CAIRAGKDQPQHF.

The gene calls are TRBV9 and TRBJ2-1; 8 bases line up with TRBD2. The V and J ends lost 2 bases and 6 bases, in that order; junction bases with no gene match: 7. The CDR3 is 15 residues long. Germline loops: CDR1 SGDLS, CDR2 YYNGEE. CDR3 sequence reads: CASSVWAGGGNEQFF. DNA of the CDR3: TGTGCCAGCAGCGTTTGGGCGGGAGGTGGCAATGAGCAGTTCTTC.

V and J are TRBV5-4 and TRBJ2-3, with 11 bases fitting TRBD2. Germline V gene lookup returns CDR1 SGHNT and CDR2 YYREEE (reference sequence). Unmatched junction bases numbered 9, after V lost 1 base and J lost 5 bases. There are 17 residues in the CDR3. CDR3 bases: TGTGCCAGCAGCTTGCCTAGCGGGAGGCCGGGAGGAGATACGCAGTATTTT. Its protein product is CASSLPSGRPGGDTQYF. The full variable domain, rest sourced from reference TRBV5-4 and TRBJ2-3, is ETGVTQSPTHLIKTRGQQVTLRCSSQSGHNTVSWYQQALGQGPQFIFQYYREEENGRGNFPPRFSGLQFPNYSSELNVNALELDDSALYLCASSLPSGRPGGDTQYFGPGTRLTVL.

The chain uses TRBV7-6 and TRBJ2-3; D possibly corresponds to TRBD1 (7 bases). Between the trimmed V and J ends, which lost 5 bases and 5 bases, there was a span of 20 bases. Germline loops: CDR1 SGHVS, CDR2 FNYEAQ. The CDR3 is 16 amino acids. The CDR3 coding sequence is TGTGCCAGCAGCCGGCGGGACTCCCAGGGGGGAGATACGCAGTATTTT. Protein: CASSRRDSQGGDTQYF.

The V and J genes are TRBV7-9 and TRBJ2-4, with D tentatively TRBD2 (6 bases). With 2 bases removed from V and 3 bases from J, the gap between germline ends came to 11 bases. The CDR3 has 15 residues. CDR1 and CDR2 (germline): SEHNR, FQNEAQ (reference sequence). The DNA for the CDR3 is TGTGCCAGCAGCTTACGGGAGAACGGCAAAAACATTCAGTACTTC. It is translated as CASSLRENGKNIQYF.

This clone was detected only once. The rearrangement links TRBV5-8 to TRBJ2-4; 10 nucleotides match TRBD2. V shed 2 bases and J 2 bases; nucleotides not matched to a gene: 7. This CDR3 is built from 17 residues. The germline CDR1 and CDR2 sequences are SGHTS and YDEGEE. The CDR3: CASSFEIAGGTKNIQYF. In nucleotides, the CDR3 is TGTGCCAGCAGCTTTGAGATAGCGGGAGGAACCAAAAACATTCAGTACTTC.

The chain links TRBV5-4 to TRBJ1-2; 9 bases line up with TRBD1. Germline-derived CDR1 and CDR2 are SGHNT and YYREEE (reference sequence). This CDR3 is built from 16 residues. J was trimmed by 3 bases and V by 7 bases; bases with no gene match: 13. The CDR3 is CASPRTSGQGYYGYTF. The DNA of the CDR3 is TGTGCCAGCCCCCGCACCTCGGGACAGGGTTACTATGGCTACACCTTC.

This chain uses TRBV7-9 with TRBJ2-5, with D possibly being TRBD2 (5 bases). Germline lookup yields CDR1 SEHNR and CDR2 FQNEAQ (reference sequence). The CDR3 covers 14 residues. V lost 1 base to trimming and J lost 5 bases, with 11 bases between them. The CDR3 loop reads CASSLGIARETQYF. The CDR3 nucleotides are TGTGCCAGCAGCTTAGGGATAGCGAGGGAGACCCAGTACTTC.

The V call is TRBV28, the J call TRBJ1-2, with 10 bases aligning to TRBD1. With V trimmed by 5 bases and J by 7 bases, 4 bases remained unmatched. The CDR3 totals 13 residues. Germline values: CDR1 MDHEN, CDR2 SYDVKM. In nucleotides, the CDR3 is TGTGCCAGCAGTGGGGACAGGGGCGGTGGCTACACCTTC. Protein: CASSGDRGGGYTF.

V and J are TRBV7-9 and TRBJ2-7, with D hard to call. CDR3 length equals 12 residues. V lost 4 bases and J lost 4, with 8 bases in between. Germline-derived CDR1 and CDR2 are SEHNR and FQNEAQ (reference sequence). The CDR3 DNA sequence: TGTGCCAGCAGCTCTTTACTGTACGAGCAGTACTTC. It specifies CASSSLLYEQYF. The full variable domain, with the rest looked up from reference TRBV7-9 and TRBJ2-7, is DTGVSQNPRHKITKRGQNVTFRCDPISEHNRLYWYRQTLGQGPEFLTYFQNEAQLEKSRLLSDRFSAERPKGSFSTLEIQRTEQGDSAMYLCASSSLLYEQYFGPGTRLTVT.

This chain joins TRBV10-1 and TRBJ2-3; a possible D gene is TRBD2 (5 bases). CDR1 and CDR2 from the germline V gene are WNHNN and SYGVQD (reference sequence). V was shortened by 2 bases and J by 8 bases, with 11 bases between the two germline ends. The CDR3 runs to 13 residues. The CDR3 here is CASSEVRGGTQYF. The DNA for the CDR3 is TGCGCCAGCAGTGAGGTTCGTGGAGGTACGCAGTATTTT.

This clone was detected only once. The chain employs TRBV18 and TRBJ1-4; no clear D gene. V was pared by 4 bases and J by 0 bases, with 9 bases between. Germline CDR1 and CDR2: KGHSH and LQKENI. The CDR3 has 15 amino acids. The CDR3 region is CASSLRSATNEKLFF. The CDR3 DNA is TGTGCCAGCTCACTCCGAAGCGCAACTAATGAAAAACTGTTTTTT.

To note about this clone: Germline is not matched at one junction end, which may reflect a read error. The V and J genes are TRBV4-1 and TRBJ1-2, with a weak D call TRBD1 (5 bases). Looked up from germline, CDR1 is MGHRA and CDR2 is YSYEKL. The CDR3 loop spans 17 amino acids. The CDR3 reads CASSQELGASPKYGYTF. CDR3 DNA sequence: TGCGCCAGCAGCCAAGAGTTAGGGGCTTCCCCTAAATATGGCTACACCTTC.

The chain uses TRBV7-2 and TRBJ1-6; 7 positions agree with TRBD1. The germline V gene has CDR1 SGHTA and CDR2 FQGNSA. CDR3 length: 17 amino acids. Trimming at V came to 5 bases and at J to 2 bases, leaving 9 bases not matched to a gene. CDR3 in amino acids: CASSSHRGGPYNSPLHF. CDR3 coding DNA: TGTGCCAGCAGCAGTCACAGGGGAGGTCCCTATAATTCACCCCTCCACTTT.

The V call is TRBV4-1, the J call TRBJ2-7; perhaps TRBD1 as D (5 bases). This CDR3 is 14 amino acids long. The V gene's germline CDR1 is MGHRA and CDR2 YSYEKL. Trimming shortened V by 1 base and J by 2 bases, and 9 bases separated the two germline ends. This CDR3 is CASSQGPGTYEQYF. In DNA form, the CDR3 reads TGCGCCAGCAGCCAAGGACCAGGGACCTACGAGCAGTACTTC.

This chain joins TRBV13 and TRBJ2-1; tentative D call: TRBD1 (5 bases). Germline CDR1 PRHDT, CDR2 FYEKMQ (reference sequence). With 0 bases removed from V and 9 bases from J, the gap between germline ends came to 9 bases. This CDR3 is 13 amino acids long. The CDR3 spells CASSLGGAREQFF. DNA for the CDR3: TGTGCCAGCAGCTTAGGAGGGGCGCGTGAGCAGTTCTTC.